Listed below are T cell receptor beta chains from one sample, sequenced in a study of T cells in Graves' hyperthyroidism and ophthalmopathy. From the multiplex PCR reads, TCRdb called clonotypes with MiXCR, one entry per CDR3 protein. The data contain 700,000 to 950,000 distinct CDR3 sequences, over 35% of them singletons. What was sequenced was blood. The receptors originated from a middle-aged woman with Graves' hyperthyroidism. CDR3s include the opening cysteine and the closing phenylalanine or tryptophan. The order of the fields is clone size, D gene, J gene, V gene, CDR3 protein, CDR3 DNA. A D gene is named only where the DNA matches it firmly. A row's size may be missing; if present it is once, few, many or a size class.

many	TRBD1	TRBJ1-5	TRBV7-8	CASSRGTGSQTGNQPQHF	TGTGCCAGCAGCAGAGGGACAGGTTCCCAGACCGGCAATCAGCCCCAGCATTTT
.	.	TRBJ1-2	TRBV9	CASSQRGGQGVQQDYGYTF	TGTGCCAGCAGTCAACGGGGGGGGCAGGGAGTCCAACAGGACTATGGCTACACCTTC
.	.	TRBJ1-3	TRBV20-1	CSAFDRSLSSGNTIYF	TGCAGTGCTTTCGACAGGTCTTTAAGCTCTGGAAACACCATATATTTT
.	TRBD1	TRBJ2-7	TRBV5-1	CASSLVGQGPYEQYF	TGCGCCAGCAGCTTGGTGGGACAGGGACCCTACGAGCAGTACTTC
.	.	TRBJ1-6	TRBV6-1	CASVLRTYNSPLHF	TGTGCCAGCGTCCTACGAACTTATAATTCACCCCTCCACTTT
.	.	TRBJ1-1	TRBV5-1	CASSLARGLPTEAFF	TGCGCCAGCAGCTTGGCCCGAGGGCTCCCCACTGAAGCTTTCTTT
few	.	TRBJ1-3	TRBV6-5	CASSYMASSGNTIYF	TGTGCCAGCAGTTACATGGCCTCCTCTGGAAACACCATATATTTT
.	TRBD1	TRBJ2-2	TRBV6-6	CASLRTGATGELFF	TGTGCCAGCTTAAGGACAGGGGCAACCGGGGAGCTGTTTTTT
.	TRBD1	TRBJ1-5	TRBV6-2/TRBV6-3	CASSEGQGYNQPQHF	TGTGCCAGCAGTGAGGGACAGGGGTACAATCAGCCCCAGCATTTT
.	.	TRBJ1-5	TRBV4-3	CASSQDFRKGHQPQHF	TGCGCCAGCAGCCAAGATTTCCGGAAGGGCCATCAGCCCCAGCATTTT
few	.	TRBJ2-5	TRBV3-1	CASSRPQGETQYF	TGTGCCAGCAGCCGACCACAAGGGGAGACCCAGTACTTC
.	.	TRBJ2-5	TRBV2	CASSEVGQETQYF	TGTGCCAGCAGTGAAGTGGGGCAAGAGACCCAGTACTTC
few	.	TRBJ2-2	TRBV6-4	CASSDSVGSGELFF	TGTGCCAGCAGTGACTCTGTGGGGAGCGGGGAGCTGTTTTTT
many	.	TRBJ1-6	TRBV6-4	CASSTAYNSPLHF	TGTGCCAGCAGTACAGCTTATAATTCACCCCTCCACTTT
many	.	TRBJ1-5	TRBV12-3/TRBV12-4	CASSLGQENQPQHF	TGTGCCAGCAGTCTCGGACAAGAAAATCAGCCCCAGCATTTT
few	TRBD2	TRBJ2-7	TRBV5-1	CASSWRSSGGGDEQYF	TGCGCCAGCAGCTGGAGGTCTAGCGGGGGGGGTGACGAGCAGTACTTC
.	.	TRBJ1-2	TRBV3-1	CASSQELAGPFTSGYTF	TGTGCCAGCAGCCAAGAGTTGGCAGGGCCTTTTACGTCAGGCTACACCTTC
.	.	TRBJ1-6	TRBV20-1	CSARVELAYNSPLHF	TGCAGTGCTAGGGTGGAATTGGCCTATAATTCACCCCTCCACTTT
many	.	TRBJ1-2	TRBV7-2	CASSSGTSLYGYTF	TGTGCCAGCAGCTCAGGGACATCCCTCTATGGCTACACCTTC
.	TRBD1	TRBJ2-7	TRBV28	CASNEQGALYYEQYF	TGTGCCAGCAACGAGCAGGGGGCGCTTTACTACGAGCAGTACTTC
few	TRBD2	TRBJ2-7	TRBV20-1	CSATPVAGEAYEQYF	TGCAGTGCCACCCCGGTAGCGGGGGAGGCATACGAGCAGTACTTC
.	.	TRBJ2-2	TRBV29-1	CSISGGGANVLTFGAGTGELFF	TGCAGCATATCGGGCGGTGGGGCCAACGTCCTGACTTTTGGGGCCGGCACCGGGGAGCTGTTTTTT
.	TRBD1	TRBJ1-2	TRBV11-2	CASSQDSGQGAYGYTF	TGCGCCAGCAGCCAAGATTCGGGACAGGGGGCCTATGGCTACACCTTC
.	.	TRBJ1-1	TRBV20-1	CSAPVSTEAFF	TGCAGTGCCCCGGTTAGCACTGAAGCTTTCTTT
many	.	TRBJ2-6	TRBV7-9	CASSLTQDYSGANVLTF	TGTGCCAGCAGCTTAACGCAGGACTACTCTGGGGCCAACGTCCTGACTTTC
.	.	TRBJ2-7	TRBV12-3/TRBV12-4	CASSPQLNMEQYF	TGTGCCAGCAGTCCCCAACTAAACATGGAGCAGTACTTC
many	TRBD1	TRBJ2-7	TRBV19	CASSIWDRAYEQYF	TGTGCCAGTAGTATCTGGGACAGGGCCTACGAGCAGTACTTC
.	TRBD1	TRBJ1-2	TRBV7-9	CASSLELYGTDYYGYTF	TGTGCCAGCAGCTTAGAACTATACGGGACAGATTACTATGGCTACACCTTC
many	.	TRBJ1-5	TRBV7-9	CASSSQVQPQHF	TGTGCCAGCAGCTCACAGGTTCAGCCCCAGCATTTT
many	.	TRBJ1-5	TRBV7-9	CASSPLGGQPQHF	TGTGCCAGCAGCCCGCTAGGGGGACAGCCCCAGCATTTT
.	.	TRBJ1-1	TRBV6-5	CASSYNTPRNTEAFF	TGTGCCAGCAGTTACAACACCCCCAGGAACACTGAAGCTTTCTTT
many	.	TRBJ2-7	TRBV19	CASSIGRDISYEQYF	TGTGCCAGTAGTATAGGCCGGGACATATCCTACGAGCAGTACTTC
many	TRBD1	TRBJ2-6	TRBV2	CASRDRGTGANVLTF	TGTGCCAGCAGAGACAGGGGGACAGGGGCCAACGTCCTGACTTTC
.	.	TRBJ1-2	TRBV12-5	CARPLSQANYGYTF	TGTGCTAGGCCTCTGTCACAGGCTAACTATGGCTACACCTTC
few	.	TRBJ2-5	TRBV7-6	CASSLAGAVETQYF	TGTGCCAGCAGCTTAGCTGGGGCGGTGGAGACCCAGTACTTC
many	TRBD1	TRBJ1-1	TRBV24-1	CATSDTGDRRQAFF	TGTGCCACCAGTGATACAGGGGATCGTAGACAAGCTTTCTTT
many	TRBD2	TRBJ2-7	TRBV20-1	CSARPSGSVDEQYF	TGCAGTGCTAGACCTAGCGGGAGTGTAGACGAGCAGTACTTC
many	.	TRBJ1-5	TRBV20-1	CSADSLVGPQHF	TGCAGTGCCGATTCCCTAGTGGGGCCCCAGCATTTT
many	TRBD1	TRBJ1-1	TRBV4-3	CASSQDGTAGRTEAFF	TGCGCCAGCAGCCAAGATGGGACAGCGGGTCGGACTGAAGCTTTCTTT
.	TRBD1	TRBJ2-7	TRBV2	CASRQTRGRVDEQYF	TGTGCCAGCAGACAAACGAGGGGGCGGGTCGACGAGCAGTACTTC
.	.	TRBJ1-5	TRBV5-6	CASSFSLGRSNQPQHF	TGTGCCAGCAGCTTCTCACTGGGGAGAAGCAATCAGCCCCAGCATTTT
.	.	TRBJ1-4	TRBV20-1	CSARDGKGGEKLFF	TGCAGTGCTAGAGACGGGAAGGGAGGTGAAAAACTGTTTTTT
.	.	TRBJ1-2	TRBV7-2	CASSSWTANYGYTF	TGTGCCAGCAGCTCTTGGACAGCTAACTATGGCTACACCTTC
many	TRBD1	TRBJ1-1	TRBV2	CASRQGQNTEAFF	TGTGCCAGCCGACAGGGACAGAACACTGAAGCTTTCTTT
many	.	TRBJ2-7	TRBV10-1	CASSDNLDEQYF	TGCGCCAGCAGTGATAATCTGGACGAGCAGTACTTC
many	.	TRBJ2-6	TRBV29-1	CSAWTQSGANVLTF	TGCAGCGCCTGGACACAGTCTGGGGCCAACGTCCTGACTTTC
.	.	TRBJ1-2	TRBV7-8	CASSSDSRGDYGYTF	TGTGCCAGCAGCTCGGACTCCAGGGGAGACTATGGCTACACCTTC
.	TRBD1	TRBJ1-4	TRBV6-5	CASKKDRGNEKLFF	TGTGCCAGCAAAAAGGACAGGGGTAATGAAAAACTGTTTTTT
.	.	TRBJ2-7	TRBV7-2	CASSSYRWKRAYEQYF	TGTGCCAGCAGCTCCTACCGTTGGAAGAGAGCCTACGAGCAGTACTTC
few	.	TRBJ1-2	TRBV7-2	CASSLGSLGGSGYTF	TGTGCCAGCAGCTTGGGCTCCTTAGGCGGGAGTGGCTACACCTTC
many	TRBD2	TRBJ2-5	TRBV20-1	CSARATSGIQETQYF	TGCAGTGCTAGAGCCACTAGCGGAATCCAAGAGACCCAGTACTTC
.	.	TRBJ1-2	TRBV9	CASSATLGKGYYGYTF	TGTGCCAGCAGCGCCACCTTGGGGAAGGGGTACTATGGCTACACCTTC
many	.	TRBJ1-1	TRBV7-9	CASSLEGGDTEAFF	TGTGCCAGCAGCTTAGAAGGGGGGGACACTGAAGCTTTCTTT
.	TRBD2	TRBJ2-3	TRBV11-2	CASRRGGQVDTQYF	TGTGCCAGCAGGCGGGGGGGCCAGGTAGATACGCAGTATTTT